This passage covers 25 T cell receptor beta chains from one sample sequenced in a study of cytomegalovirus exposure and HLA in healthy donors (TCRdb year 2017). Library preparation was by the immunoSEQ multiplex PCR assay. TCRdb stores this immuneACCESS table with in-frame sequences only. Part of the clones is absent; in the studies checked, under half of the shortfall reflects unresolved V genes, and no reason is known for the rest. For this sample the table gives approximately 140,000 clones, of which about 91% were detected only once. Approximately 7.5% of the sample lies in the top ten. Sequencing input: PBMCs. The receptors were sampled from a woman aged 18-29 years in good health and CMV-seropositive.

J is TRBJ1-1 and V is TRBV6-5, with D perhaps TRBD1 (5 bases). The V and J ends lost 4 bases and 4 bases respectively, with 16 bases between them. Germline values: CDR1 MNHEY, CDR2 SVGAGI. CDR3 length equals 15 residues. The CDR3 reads CASSSPGGKVTEAFF. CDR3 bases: TGTGCCAGCAGTTCCCCGGGGGGTAAGGTCACTGAAGCTTTCTTT.

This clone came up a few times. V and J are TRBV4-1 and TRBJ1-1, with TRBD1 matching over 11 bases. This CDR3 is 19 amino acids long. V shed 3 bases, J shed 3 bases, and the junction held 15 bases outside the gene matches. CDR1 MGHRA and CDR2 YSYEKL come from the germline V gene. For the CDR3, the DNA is TGCGCCAGCAGCCACCCATCTTGGACAGGGGGCGATCAATACACTGAAGCTTTCTTT. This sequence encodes CASSHPSWTGGDQYTEAFF.

The CDR3, as DNA: TGTGCCAGCAGCCAAGCCCGAGTAGATACGCAGTATTTT. This sequence encodes CASSQARVDTQYF. J is TRBJ2-3 and V is TRBV4-2; D is undetermined. Trimming cost V 1 base and J 5 bases, with 7 bases left between them. CDR3 length equals 13 residues. Per germline, CDR1 LGHNA and CDR2 YNFKEQ.

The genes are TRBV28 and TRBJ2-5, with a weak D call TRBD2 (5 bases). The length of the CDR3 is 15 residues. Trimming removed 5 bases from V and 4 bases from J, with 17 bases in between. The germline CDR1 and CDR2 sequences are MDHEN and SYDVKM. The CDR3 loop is CASSPRELFRETQYF. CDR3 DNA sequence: TGTGCCAGCAGTCCCCGGGAACTCTTTCGAGAGACCCAGTACTTC. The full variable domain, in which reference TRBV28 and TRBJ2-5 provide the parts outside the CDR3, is DVKVTQSSRYLVKRTGEKVFLECVQDMDHENMFWYRQDPGLGLRLIYFSYDVKMKEKGDIPEGYSVSREKKERFSLILESASTNQTSMYLCASSPRELFRETQYFGPGTRLLVL.

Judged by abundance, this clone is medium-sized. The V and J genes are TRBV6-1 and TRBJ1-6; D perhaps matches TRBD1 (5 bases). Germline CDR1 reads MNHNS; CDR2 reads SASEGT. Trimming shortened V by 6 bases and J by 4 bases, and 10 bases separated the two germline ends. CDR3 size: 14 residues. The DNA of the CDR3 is TGTGCCAGCAGCGCGGGACCTTATAATTCACCCCTCCACTTT. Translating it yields CASSAGPYNSPLHF.

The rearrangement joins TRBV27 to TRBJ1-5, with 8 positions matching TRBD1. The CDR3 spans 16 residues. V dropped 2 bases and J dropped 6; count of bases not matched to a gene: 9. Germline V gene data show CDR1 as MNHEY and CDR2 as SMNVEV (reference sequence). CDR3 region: CASSLGGQGARQPQHF. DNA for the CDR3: TGTGCCAGCAGTTTAGGTGGGCAGGGGGCCCGTCAGCCCCAGCATTTT.

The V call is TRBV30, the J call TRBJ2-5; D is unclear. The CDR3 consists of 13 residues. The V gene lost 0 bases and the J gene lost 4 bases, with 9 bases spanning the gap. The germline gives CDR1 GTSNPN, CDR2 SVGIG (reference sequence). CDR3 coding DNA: TGTGCCTGGAGTGTACGACTGACAGAGACCCAGTACTTC. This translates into CAWSVRLTETQYF.

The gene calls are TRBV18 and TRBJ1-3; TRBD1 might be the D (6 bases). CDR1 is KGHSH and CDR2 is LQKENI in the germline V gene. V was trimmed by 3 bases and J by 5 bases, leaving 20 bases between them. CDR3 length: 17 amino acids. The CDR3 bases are TGTGCCAGCTCACCCTCACCACGACAGGTTAAGCGAAACACCATATATTTT. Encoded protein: CASSPSPRQVKRNTIYF.

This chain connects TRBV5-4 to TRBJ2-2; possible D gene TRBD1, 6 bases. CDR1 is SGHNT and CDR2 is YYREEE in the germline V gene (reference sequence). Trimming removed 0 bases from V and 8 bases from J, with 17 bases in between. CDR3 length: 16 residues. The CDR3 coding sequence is TGTGCCAGCAGCTTGGAGGGCAGGGGCGAATCTGGGGAGCTGTTTTTT. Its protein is CASSLEGRGESGELFF.

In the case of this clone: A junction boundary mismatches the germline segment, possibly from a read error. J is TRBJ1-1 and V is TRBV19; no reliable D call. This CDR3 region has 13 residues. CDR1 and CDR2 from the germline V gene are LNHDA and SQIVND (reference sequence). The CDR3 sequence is CASAQAGNIEAFF. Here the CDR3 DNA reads TGTGCCAGTGCCCAAGCGGGGAACATTGAAGCTTTCTTT.

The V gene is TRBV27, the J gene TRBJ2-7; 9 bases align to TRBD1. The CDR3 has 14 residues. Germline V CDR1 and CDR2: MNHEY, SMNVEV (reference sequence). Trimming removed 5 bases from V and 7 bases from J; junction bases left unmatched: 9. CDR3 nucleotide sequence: TGTGCCAGCAGTCCCCGGGACAGGGCGGGGGAGCAGTACTTC. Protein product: CASSPRDRAGEQYF.

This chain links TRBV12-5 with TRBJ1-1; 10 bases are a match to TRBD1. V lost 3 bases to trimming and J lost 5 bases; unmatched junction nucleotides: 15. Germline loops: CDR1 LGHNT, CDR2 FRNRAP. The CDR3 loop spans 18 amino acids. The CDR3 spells CASGLSRTGGEVRTEAFF. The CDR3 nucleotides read TGTGCTAGTGGTTTATCACGGACAGGGGGAGAAGTGAGGACTGAAGCTTTCTTT.

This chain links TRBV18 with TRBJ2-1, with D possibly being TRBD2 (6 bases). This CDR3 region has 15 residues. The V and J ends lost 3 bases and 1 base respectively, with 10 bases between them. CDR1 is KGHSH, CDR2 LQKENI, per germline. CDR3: CASSPPGVSYNEQFF. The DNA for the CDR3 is TGTGCCAGCTCACCCCCGGGAGTGTCCTACAATGAGCAGTTCTTC.

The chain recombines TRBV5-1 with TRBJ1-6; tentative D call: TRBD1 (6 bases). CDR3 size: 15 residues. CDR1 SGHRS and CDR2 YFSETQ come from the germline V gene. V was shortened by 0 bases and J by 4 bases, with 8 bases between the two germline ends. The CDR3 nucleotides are TGCGCCAGCAGCTTGGGACAGGATTATAATTCACCCCTCCACTTT. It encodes CASSLGQDYNSPLHF.

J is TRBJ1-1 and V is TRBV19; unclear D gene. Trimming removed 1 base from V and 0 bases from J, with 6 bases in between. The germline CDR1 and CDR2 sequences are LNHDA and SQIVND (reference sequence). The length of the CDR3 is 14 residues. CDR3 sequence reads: CASSIGVVNTEAFF. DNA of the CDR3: TGTGCCAGTAGTATAGGCGTGGTGAACACTGAAGCTTTCTTT.

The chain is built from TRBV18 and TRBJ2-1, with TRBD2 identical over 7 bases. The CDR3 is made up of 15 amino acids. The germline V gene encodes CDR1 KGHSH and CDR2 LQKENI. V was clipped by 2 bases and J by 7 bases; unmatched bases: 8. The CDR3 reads CASSPRELAHNEQFF. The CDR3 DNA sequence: TGTGCCAGCTCACCAAGAGAACTAGCGCATAATGAGCAGTTCTTC.

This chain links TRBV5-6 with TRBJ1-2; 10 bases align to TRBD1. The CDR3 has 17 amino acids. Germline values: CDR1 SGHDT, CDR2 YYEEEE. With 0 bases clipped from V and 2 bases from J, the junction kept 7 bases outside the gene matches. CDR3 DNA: TGTGCCAGCAGCTTGGGATTTTTGACAGGGGGCAACTATGGCTACACCTTC. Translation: CASSLGFLTGGNYGYTF.

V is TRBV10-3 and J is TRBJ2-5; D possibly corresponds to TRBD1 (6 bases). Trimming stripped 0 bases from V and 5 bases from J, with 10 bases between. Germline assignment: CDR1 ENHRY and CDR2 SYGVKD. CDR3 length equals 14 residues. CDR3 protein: CAISESWGLETQYF. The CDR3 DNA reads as TGTGCCATCAGTGAGTCTTGGGGGCTGGAGACCCAGTACTTC.

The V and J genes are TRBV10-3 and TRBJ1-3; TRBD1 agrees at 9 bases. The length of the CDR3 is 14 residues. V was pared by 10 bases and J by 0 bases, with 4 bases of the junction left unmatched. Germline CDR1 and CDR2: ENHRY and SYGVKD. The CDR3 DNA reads TGTGCCACAGGACAGGGGAGCTCTGGAAACACCATATATTTT. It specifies CATGQGSSGNTIYF.

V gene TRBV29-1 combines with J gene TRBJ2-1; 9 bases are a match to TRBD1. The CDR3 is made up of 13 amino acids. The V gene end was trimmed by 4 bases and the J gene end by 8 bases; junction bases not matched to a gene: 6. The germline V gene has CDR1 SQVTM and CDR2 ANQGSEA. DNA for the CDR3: TGCAGCGTTGGGGGACAGGGCACCCATGAGCAGTTCTTC. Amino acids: CSVGGQGTHEQFF.

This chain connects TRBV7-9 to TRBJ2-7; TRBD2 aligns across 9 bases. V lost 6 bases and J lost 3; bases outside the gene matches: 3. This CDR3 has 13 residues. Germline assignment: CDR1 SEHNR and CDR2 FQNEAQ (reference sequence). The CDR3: CASRTSGRYEQYF. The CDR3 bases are TGTGCCAGCAGGACTAGCGGCCGCTACGAGCAGTACTTC.

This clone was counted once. The CDR3 sequence is CASSFGGGSREQYF. CDR3 DNA sequence: TGCGCCAGCAGCTTTGGCGGGGGTTCGCGGGAGCAGTACTTC. V is TRBV5-1 and J is TRBJ2-7, with 7 positions matching TRBD2. Germline V gives CDR1 SGHRS, CDR2 YFSETQ. V was clipped by 2 bases and J by 7 bases; unmatched bases: 9. CDR3 length: 14 residues. The full variable domain, its missing parts supplied by reference TRBV5-1 and TRBJ2-7, is KAGVTQTPRYLIKTRGQQVTLSCSPISGHRSVSWYQQTPGQGLQFLFEYFSETQRNKGNFPGRFSGRQFSNSRSEMNVSTLELGDSALYLCASSFGGGSREQYFGPGTRLTVT.

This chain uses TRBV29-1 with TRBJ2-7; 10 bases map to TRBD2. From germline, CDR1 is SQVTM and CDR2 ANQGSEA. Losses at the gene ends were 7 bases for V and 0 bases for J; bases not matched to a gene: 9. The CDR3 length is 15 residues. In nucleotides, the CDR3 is TGCAGCGCCTTAGGACTAGCGGTTAGCTCCTACGAGCAGTACTTC. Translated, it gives CSALGLAVSSYEQYF.

The CDR3 loop is CASSVVGSSGANVLTF. CDR3 in DNA: TGTGCCAGCAGCGTAGTAGGGAGCTCTGGGGCCAACGTCCTGACTTTC. The chain uses TRBV9 and TRBJ2-6; a weak D match, TRBD2 (5 bases). Trimming cost V 0 bases and J 0 bases, with 7 bases left between them. The CDR3 spans 16 residues. Germline V gives CDR1 SGDLS, CDR2 YYNGEE.

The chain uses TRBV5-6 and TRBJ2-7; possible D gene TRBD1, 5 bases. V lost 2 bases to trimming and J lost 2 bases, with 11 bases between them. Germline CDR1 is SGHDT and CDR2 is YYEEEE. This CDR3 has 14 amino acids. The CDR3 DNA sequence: TGTGCCAGCAGCTTTGGTGACAGAACCTACGAGCAGTACTTC. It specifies CASSFGDRTYEQYF.